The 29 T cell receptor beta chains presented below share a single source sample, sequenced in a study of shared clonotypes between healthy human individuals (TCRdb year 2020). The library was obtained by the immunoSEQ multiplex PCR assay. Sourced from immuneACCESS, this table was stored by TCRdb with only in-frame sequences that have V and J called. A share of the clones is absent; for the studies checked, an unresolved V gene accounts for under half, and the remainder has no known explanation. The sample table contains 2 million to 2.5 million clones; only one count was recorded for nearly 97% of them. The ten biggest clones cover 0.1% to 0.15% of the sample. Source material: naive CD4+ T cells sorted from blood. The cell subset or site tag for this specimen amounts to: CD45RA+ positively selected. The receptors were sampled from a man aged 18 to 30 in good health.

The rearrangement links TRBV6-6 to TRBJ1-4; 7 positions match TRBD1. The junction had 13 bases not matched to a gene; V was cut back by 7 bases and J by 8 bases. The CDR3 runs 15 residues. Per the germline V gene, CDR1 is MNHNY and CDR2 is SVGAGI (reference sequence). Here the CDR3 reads CASTTDPQGWEKLFF. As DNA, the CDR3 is TGTGCCAGCACTACCGACCCACAGGGGTGGGAAAAACTGTTTTTT.

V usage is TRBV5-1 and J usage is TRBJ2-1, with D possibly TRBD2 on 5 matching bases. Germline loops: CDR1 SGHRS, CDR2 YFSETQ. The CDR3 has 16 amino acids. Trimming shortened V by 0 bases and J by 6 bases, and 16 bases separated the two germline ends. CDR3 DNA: TGCGCCAGCAGCTTGGCCGACGCTAGCAGGCGCAATGAGCAGTTCTTC. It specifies CASSLADASRRNEQFF. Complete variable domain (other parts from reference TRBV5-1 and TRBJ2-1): KAGVTQTPRYLIKTRGQQVTLSCSPISGHRSVSWYQQTPGQGLQFLFEYFSETQRNKGNFPGRFSGRQFSNSRSEMNVSTLELGDSALYLCASSLADASRRNEQFFGPGTRLTVL.

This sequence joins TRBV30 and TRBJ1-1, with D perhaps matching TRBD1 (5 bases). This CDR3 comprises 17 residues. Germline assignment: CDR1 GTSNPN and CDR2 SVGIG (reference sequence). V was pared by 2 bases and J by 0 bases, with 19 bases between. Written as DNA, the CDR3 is TGTGCCTGGAGTAAGGGGACTGCCATAGTTCTGAACACTGAAGCTTTCTTT. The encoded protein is CAWSKGTAIVLNTEAFF.

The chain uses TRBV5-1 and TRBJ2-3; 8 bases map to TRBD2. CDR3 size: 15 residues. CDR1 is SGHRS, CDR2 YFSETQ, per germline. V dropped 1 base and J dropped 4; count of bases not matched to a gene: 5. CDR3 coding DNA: TGCGCCAGCAGCTTGTCGGGACTAGGCGCAGATACGCAGTATTTT. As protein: CASSLSGLGADTQYF.

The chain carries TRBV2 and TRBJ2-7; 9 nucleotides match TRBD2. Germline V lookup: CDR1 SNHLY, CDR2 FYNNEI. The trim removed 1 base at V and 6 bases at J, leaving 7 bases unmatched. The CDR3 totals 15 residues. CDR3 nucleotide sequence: TGTGCCAGCAGTGAAGGGGGCGGGAGGGCTCGCGAGCAGTACTTC. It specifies CASSEGGGRAREQYF.

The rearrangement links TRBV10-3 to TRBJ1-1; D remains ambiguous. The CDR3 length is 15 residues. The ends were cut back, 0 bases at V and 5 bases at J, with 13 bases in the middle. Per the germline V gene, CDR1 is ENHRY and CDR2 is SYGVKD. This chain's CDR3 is CAISESPGSGTEAFF. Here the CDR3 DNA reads TGTGCCATCAGTGAGTCCCCGGGGAGCGGGACTGAAGCTTTCTTT.

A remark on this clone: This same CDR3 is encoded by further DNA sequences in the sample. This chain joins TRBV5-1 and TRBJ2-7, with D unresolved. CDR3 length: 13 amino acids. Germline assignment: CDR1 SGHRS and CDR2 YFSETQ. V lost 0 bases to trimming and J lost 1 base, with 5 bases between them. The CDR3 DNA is TGCGCCAGCAGCTTGGTAAGTTCCTACGAGCAGTACTTC. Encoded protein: CASSLVSSYEQYF.

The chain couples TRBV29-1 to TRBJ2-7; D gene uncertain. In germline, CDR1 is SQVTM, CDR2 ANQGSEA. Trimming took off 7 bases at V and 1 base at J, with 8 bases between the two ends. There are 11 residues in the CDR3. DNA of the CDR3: TGCAGCGCCGTTTTTTCCTACGAGCAGTACTTC. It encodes CSAVFSYEQYF.

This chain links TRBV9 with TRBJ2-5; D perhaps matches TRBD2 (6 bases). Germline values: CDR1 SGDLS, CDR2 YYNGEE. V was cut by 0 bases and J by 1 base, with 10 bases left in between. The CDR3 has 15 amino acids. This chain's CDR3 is CASSVESGVQETQYF. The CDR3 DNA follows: TGTGCCAGCAGCGTAGAATCGGGGGTCCAAGAGACCCAGTACTTC.

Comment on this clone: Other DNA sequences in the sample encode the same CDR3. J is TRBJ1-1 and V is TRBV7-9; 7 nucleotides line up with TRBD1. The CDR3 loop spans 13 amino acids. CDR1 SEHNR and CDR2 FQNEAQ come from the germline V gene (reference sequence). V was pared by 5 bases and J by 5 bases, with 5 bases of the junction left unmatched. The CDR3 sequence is CASSPQGRTEAFF. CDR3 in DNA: TGTGCCAGCAGCCCACAGGGGAGAACTGAAGCTTTCTTT.

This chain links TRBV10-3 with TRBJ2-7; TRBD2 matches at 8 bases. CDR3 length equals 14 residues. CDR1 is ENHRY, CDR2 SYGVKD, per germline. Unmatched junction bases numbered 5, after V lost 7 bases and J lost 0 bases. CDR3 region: CAITSGGPSYEQYF. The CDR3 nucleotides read TGTGCCATCACGAGCGGGGGCCCCTCCTACGAGCAGTACTTC.

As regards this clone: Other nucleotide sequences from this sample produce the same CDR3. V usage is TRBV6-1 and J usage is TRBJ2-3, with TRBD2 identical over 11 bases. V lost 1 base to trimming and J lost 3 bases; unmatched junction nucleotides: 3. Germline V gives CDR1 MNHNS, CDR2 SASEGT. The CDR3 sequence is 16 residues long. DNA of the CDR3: TGTGCCAGCAGTGAAGGCCTAGCGGGGGGAACAGATACGCAGTATTTT. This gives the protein CASSEGLAGGTDTQYF.

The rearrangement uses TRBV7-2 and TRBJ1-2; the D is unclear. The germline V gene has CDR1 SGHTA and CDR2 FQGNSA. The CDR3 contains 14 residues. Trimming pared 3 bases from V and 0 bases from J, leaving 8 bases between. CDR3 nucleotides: TGTGCCAGCAGCTTCCGATCCACTAACTATGGCTACACCTTC. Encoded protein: CASSFRSTNYGYTF. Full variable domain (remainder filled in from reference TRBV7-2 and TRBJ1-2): GAGVSQSPSNKVTEKGKDVELRCDPISGHTALYWYRQSLGQGLEFLIYFQGNSAPDKSGLPSDRFSAERTGGSVSTLTIQRTQQEDSAVYLCASSFRSTNYGYTFGSGTRLTVV.

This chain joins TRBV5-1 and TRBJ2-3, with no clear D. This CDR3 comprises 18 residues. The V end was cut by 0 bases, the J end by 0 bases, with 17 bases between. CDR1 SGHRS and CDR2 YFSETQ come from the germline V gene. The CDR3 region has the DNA TGCGCCAGCAGCTTGGGCCGGACCGGACGGTATAGCACAGATACGCAGTATTTT. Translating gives CASSLGRTGRYSTDTQYF.

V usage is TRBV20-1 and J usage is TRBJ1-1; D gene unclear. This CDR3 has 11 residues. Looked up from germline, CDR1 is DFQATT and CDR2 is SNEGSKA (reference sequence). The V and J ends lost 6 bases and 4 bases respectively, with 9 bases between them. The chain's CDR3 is CSAKQITEAFF. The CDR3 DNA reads TGCAGTGCCAAACAAATCACTGAAGCTTTCTTT.

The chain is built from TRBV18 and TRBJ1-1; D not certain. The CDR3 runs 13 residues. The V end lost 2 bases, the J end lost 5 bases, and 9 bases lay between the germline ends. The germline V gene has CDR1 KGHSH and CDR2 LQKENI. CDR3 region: CASSPGRETEAFF. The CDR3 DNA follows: TGTGCCAGCTCACCAGGACGGGAGACTGAAGCTTTCTTT.

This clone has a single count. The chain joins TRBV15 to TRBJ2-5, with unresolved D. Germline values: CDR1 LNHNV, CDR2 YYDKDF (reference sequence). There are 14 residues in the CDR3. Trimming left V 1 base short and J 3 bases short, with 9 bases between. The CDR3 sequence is CATSRGDGEETQYF. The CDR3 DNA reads TGTGCCACCAGCAGAGGCGACGGTGAAGAGACCCAGTACTTC.

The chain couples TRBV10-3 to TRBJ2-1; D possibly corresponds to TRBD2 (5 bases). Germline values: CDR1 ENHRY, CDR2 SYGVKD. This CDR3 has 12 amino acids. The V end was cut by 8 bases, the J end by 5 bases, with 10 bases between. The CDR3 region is CAIGLGDNEQFF. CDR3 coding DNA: TGTGCCATCGGACTGGGAGACAATGAGCAGTTCTTC.

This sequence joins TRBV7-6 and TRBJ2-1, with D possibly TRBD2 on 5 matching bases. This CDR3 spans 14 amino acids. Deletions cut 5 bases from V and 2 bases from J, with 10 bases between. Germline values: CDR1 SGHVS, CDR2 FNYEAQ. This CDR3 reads CASSTGVAYNEQFF. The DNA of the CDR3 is TGTGCCAGCAGCACCGGGGTCGCCTACAATGAGCAGTTCTTC. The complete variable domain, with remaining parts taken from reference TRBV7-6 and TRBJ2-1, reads GAGVSQSPRYKVTKRGQDVALRCDPISGHVSLYWYRQALGQGPEFLTYFNYEAQQDKSGLPNDRFSAERPEGSISTLTIQRTEQRDSAMYRCASSTGVAYNEQFFGPGTRLTVL.

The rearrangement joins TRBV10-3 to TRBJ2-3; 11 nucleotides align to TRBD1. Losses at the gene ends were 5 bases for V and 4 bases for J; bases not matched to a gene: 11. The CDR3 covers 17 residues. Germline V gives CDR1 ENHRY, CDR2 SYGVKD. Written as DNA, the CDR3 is TGTGCCATCAGTTCGGGACAGGGGGTGGGAGGCGCAGATACGCAGTATTTT. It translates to CAISSGQGVGGADTQYF.

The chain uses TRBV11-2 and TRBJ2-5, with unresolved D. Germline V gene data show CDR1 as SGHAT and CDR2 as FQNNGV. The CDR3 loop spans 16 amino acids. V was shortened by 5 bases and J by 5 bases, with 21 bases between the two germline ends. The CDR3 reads CASSRILGFSGETQYF. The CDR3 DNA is TGTGCCAGCAGCCGAATTCTAGGGTTTTCTGGGGAGACCCAGTACTTC. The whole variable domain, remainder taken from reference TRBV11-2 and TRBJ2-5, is EAGVAQSPRYKIIEKRQSVAFWCNPISGHATLYWYQQILGQGPKLLIQFQNNGVVDDSQLPKDRFSAERLKGVDSTLKIQPAKLEDSAVYLCASSRILGFSGETQYFGPGTRLLVL.

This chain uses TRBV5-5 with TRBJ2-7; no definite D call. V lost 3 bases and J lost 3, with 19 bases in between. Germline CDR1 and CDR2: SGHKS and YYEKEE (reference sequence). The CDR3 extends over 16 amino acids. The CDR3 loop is CASSSLNPPPIYEQYF. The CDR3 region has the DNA TGTGCCAGCAGCTCCCTTAACCCTCCTCCCATCTACGAGCAGTACTTC.

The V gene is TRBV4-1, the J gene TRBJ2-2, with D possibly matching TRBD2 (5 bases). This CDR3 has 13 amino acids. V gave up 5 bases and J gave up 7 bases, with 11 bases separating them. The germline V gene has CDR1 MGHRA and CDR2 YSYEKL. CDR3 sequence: CASSGSGYGELFF. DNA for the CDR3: TGCGCCAGCAGCGGCAGCGGCTACGGGGAGCTGTTTTTT.

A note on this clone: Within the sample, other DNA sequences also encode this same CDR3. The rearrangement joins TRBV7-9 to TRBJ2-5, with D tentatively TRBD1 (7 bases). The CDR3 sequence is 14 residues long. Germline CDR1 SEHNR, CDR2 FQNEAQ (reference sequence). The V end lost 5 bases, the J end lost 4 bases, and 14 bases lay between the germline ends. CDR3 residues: CASSPRQGGETQYF. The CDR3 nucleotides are TGTGCCAGCAGCCCCCGACAGGGAGGAGAGACCCAGTACTTC.

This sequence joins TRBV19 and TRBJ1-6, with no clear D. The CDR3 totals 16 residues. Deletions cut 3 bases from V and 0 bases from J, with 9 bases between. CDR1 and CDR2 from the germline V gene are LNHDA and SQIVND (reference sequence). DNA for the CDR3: TGTGCCAGTAGTATGACGCTTAGCTCCTATAATTCACCCCTCCACTTT. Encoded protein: CASSMTLSSYNSPLHF.

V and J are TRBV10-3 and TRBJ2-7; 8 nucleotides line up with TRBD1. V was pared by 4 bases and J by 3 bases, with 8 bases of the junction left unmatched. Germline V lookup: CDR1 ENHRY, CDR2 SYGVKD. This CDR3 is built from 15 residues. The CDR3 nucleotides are TGTGCCATCAGTGCTCGGGACAGGCAGAACTACGAGCAGTACTTC. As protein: CAISARDRQNYEQYF.

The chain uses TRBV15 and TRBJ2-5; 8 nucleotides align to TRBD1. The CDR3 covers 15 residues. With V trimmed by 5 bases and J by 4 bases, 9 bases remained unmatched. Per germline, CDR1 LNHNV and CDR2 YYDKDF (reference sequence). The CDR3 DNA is TGTGCCACCAGCCCAAGGACAGGGAGCGGAGAGACCCAGTACTTC. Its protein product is CATSPRTGSGETQYF. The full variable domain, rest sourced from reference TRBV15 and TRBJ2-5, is DAMVIQNPRYQVTQFGKPVTLSCSQTLNHNVMYWYQQKSSQAPKLLFHYYDKDFNNEADTPDNFQSRRPNTSFCFLDIRSPGLGDTAMYLCATSPRTGSGETQYFGPGTRLLVL.

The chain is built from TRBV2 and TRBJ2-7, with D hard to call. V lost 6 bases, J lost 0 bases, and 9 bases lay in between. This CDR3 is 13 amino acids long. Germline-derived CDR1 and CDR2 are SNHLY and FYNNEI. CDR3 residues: CASRIRVSYEQYF. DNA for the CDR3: TGTGCCAGCAGGATCCGGGTCTCCTACGAGCAGTACTTC.

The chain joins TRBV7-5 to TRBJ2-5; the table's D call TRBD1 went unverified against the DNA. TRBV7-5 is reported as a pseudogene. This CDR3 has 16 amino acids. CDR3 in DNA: TGTGCCAGAAGCTTAATAAGGACAGGGAGGTGGGAGACCCAGTACTTC. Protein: CARSLIRTGRWETQYF.